This record covers a single T cell receptor (beta chain). Its specificity is not known. Amplification used 60 Vbeta primers and 13 Jbeta primers. Study processing details: It was a later analysis that counted roughly 80 million unique TCR beta chains, of which 9 million to 13 million were shared. The assay was immunoSEQ multiplex PCR, and TCRdb's table has in-frame clones only and misses some. The V and J calls and the clone size are those of that table, but D and trimming were determined from the DNA. The top ten hold over 10% of the sample, which has tens of thousands of clones, 80% to 90% seen once. This entry belongs to a study of cytomegalovirus exposure and HLA in healthy donors. Findings and limits, study-wide: The availability of immune exposure information extended only to CMV serostatus. According to a later analysis, most TCR beta chains associated with CMV appeared HLA-restricted.

Trimming left V 3 bases short and J 3 bases short, with 15 bases between. Germline V gene sequence: CDR1 WSHSY, CDR2 SAAADI. This CDR3 spans 15 amino acids. The specimen was PBMCs. This TCR was recovered from a woman aged 30 to 39 in good health and CMV-seropositive. The gene calls are TRBV10-2 and TRBJ2-7; possibly TRBD1 for D (6 bases). The CDR3 DNA is TGCGCCAGCAGTGAAGGGACACCTTCTATCTACGAGCAGTACTTC. Protein sequence: CASSEGTPSIYEQYF.